Each of the 7 T cell receptor beta chains below was sequenced from the same sample in a study of T cells in Graves' hyperthyroidism and ophthalmopathy. Regions amplified from RNA transcripts were the TCR beta CDR3 regions. The TCR CDR3 was amplified in a first-round RT-PCR using the HTBI primer set. TCRdb processed the multiplex PCR reads anew with MiXCR; each CDR3 protein has one entry. In the table there are approximately 320,000 distinct CDR3 sequences, roughly 15% of which are singletons. Sequencing was done on a sample of blood. The receptor source for this set is a man in his thirties or forties with Graves' hyperthyroidism.

As to this clonotype: A much larger clone sits a single nucleotide away, making a read error possible. The rearrangement uses TRBV12-3 or TRBV12-4 and TRBJ1-1; no definite D call. V lost 1 base and J lost 11, with 14 bases in between. The CDR3 consists of 13 residues. The CDR3 here is CASSLGIPGGAFF. In DNA, the CDR3 is TGTGCCAGCAGTTTAGGTATTCCGGGCGGGGCTTTCTTT.

A single count supports this clonotype. A read error may produce the germline difference seen at one junction end. V and J are TRBV5-1 and TRBJ2-7, with 9 positions matching TRBD2. This CDR3 is built from 15 residues. Germline CDR1 reads SGHRS; CDR2 reads YFSETQ. The CDR3 DNA is TGCGCCAGCAGCTCGTACCCTAGCGGGATATACGAGCAGTGCTTC. It is translated as CASSSYPSGIYEQCF. Together with reference TRBV5-1 and TRBJ2-7, the CDR3 gives the full variable domain: KAGVTQTPRYLIKTRGQQVTLSCSPISGHRSVSWYQQTPGQGLQFLFEYFSETQRNKGNFPGRFSGRQFSNSRSEMNVSTLELGDSALYLCASSSYPSGIYEQCFGPGTRLTVT.

This clonotype was seen repeatedly, ten times or more. The chain combines TRBV7-9 with TRBJ2-2, with 7 positions matching TRBD1. V shed 5 bases and J 4 bases; nucleotides not matched to a gene: 7. CDR1 and CDR2 (germline): SEHNR, FQNEAQ (reference sequence). The CDR3 length is 15 residues. This CDR3 reads CASSLKTGTTGELFF. For the CDR3, the DNA is TGTGCCAGCAGCCTCAAGACAGGGACCACCGGGGAGCTGTTTTTT.

Ten or more counts support this clonotype. This chain uses TRBV12-3 or TRBV12-4 with TRBJ1-1, with 9 bases lining up with TRBD1. The J segment lost 7 bases and the V segment lost 8 bases, leaving 8 bases of the junction unmatched. The CDR3 extends over 13 amino acids. As DNA, the CDR3 is TGTGCCAGCGTACAGGGGGCGGGGGGTGAAGCTTTCTTT. Protein: CASVQGAGGEAFF.

The table lists this clonotype with many counts. The V call is TRBV11-2, the J call TRBJ2-7, with D unresolved. Trimming took off 3 bases at V and 6 bases at J, with 12 bases between the two ends. Germline-derived CDR1 and CDR2 are SGHAT and FQNNGV. The length of the CDR3 is 13 residues. CDR3 region: CASSFGLLGEQYF. The DNA for the CDR3 is TGTGCCAGCAGCTTCGGTCTACTGGGCGAGCAGTACTTC.

This chain uses TRBV5-1 with TRBJ2-7, with D maybe TRBD2 (6 bases). V was shortened by 7 bases and J by 9 bases, with 20 bases between the two germline ends. CDR3 size: 13 residues. CDR1 is SGHRS, CDR2 YFSETQ, per germline. The CDR3 spells CASADGTSWGQYF. CDR3 coding DNA: TGCGCCAGCGCAGACGGGACTTCCTGGGGGCAGTACTTC.

This clonotype came up many times. V usage is TRBV18 and J usage is TRBJ2-5, with a possible D match to TRBD2 (5 bases). The CDR3 is 14 amino acids. V was clipped by 6 bases and J by 3 bases, with 14 bases between them. The germline gives CDR1 KGHSH, CDR2 LQKENI. The CDR3 DNA sequence: TGTGCCAGCTCCCACCAGCTGCGGGAAGAGACCCAGTACTTC. Amino acid sequence: CASSHQLREETQYF.